Measured by frequency, the clone carrying this T cell receptor (beta chain) is medium-sized. Antigen specificity is unknown. The source of the sample is a study of CXCR3-negative and CXCR3-positive naive CD8 T cells. Turning to the study itself: Sequencing yielded 150 million or so TRB reads, roughly 1.5 +/- 0.3 million per library. Study observations and caveats: Naive subsets were similarly diverse, while memory CD8+ repertoires were much less diverse. Naive cells, whether CXCR3-negative or CXCR3-positive, had similar TRBV-TRBJ usage, while memory cells differed.

Triplicate roughly 300,000-cell sorts were made of each CD8+ T cell subset. All TRB cDNA libraries came from 5' RACE performed with UMI labels. TCRdb reprocessed the 5' RACE reads and stores each CDR3 protein as one record, lacking DNA. The sample data list fewer than 60,000 distinct CDR3 sequences. Looked up from germline, CDR1 is KGHDR and CDR2 is SFDVKD. The CDR3 is 15 amino acids. The clonotype comes from a human donor in good health. Some clones in this sample may be carry-over from other donors' samples. The chain employs TRBV24-1 and TRBJ2-2; with no DNA, the TCRdb D assignment of TRBD1 cannot be verified. The specimen was memory CD8+ T cells from blood. The CDR3 loop reads CATSEGDRDTGELFF.